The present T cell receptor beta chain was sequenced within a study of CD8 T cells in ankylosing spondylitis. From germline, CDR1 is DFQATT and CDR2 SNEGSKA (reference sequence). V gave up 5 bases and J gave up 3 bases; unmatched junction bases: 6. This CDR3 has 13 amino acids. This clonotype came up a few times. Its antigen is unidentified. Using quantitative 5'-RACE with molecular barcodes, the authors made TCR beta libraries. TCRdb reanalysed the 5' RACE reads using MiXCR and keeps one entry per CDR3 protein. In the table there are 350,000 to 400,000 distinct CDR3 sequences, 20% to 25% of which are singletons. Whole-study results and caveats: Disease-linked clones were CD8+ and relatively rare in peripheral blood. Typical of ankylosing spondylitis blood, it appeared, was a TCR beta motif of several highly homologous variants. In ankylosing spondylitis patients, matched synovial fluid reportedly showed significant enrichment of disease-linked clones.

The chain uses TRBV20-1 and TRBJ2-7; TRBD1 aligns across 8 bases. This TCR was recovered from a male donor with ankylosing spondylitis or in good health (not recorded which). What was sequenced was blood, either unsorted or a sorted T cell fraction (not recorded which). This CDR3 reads CSAVDREDYEQYF. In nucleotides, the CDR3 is TGCAGTGCTGTGGACAGGGAAGACTACGAGCAGTACTTC.